This T cell receptor beta chain was obtained from a study of T cells after yellow fever vaccination. TCRdb re-derived calls from the 5' RACE reads in MiXCR, one entry per CDR3 protein. The sample has roughly 350,000 distinct CDR3 sequences; 4.1% are singletons. Study-wide results and caveats: The study found a weaker secondary response that peaked faster, day 5 versus 15. Most clones from primary vaccination resurfaced after the booster (nearly 97% CD4, 70% to 90% CD8).

This CDR3 region has 15 residues. J gave up 7 bases and V 4 bases, and 9 bases lay outside the gene matches. This clonotype was found a few times. Its specificity is not known. The sample was PBMCs, taken 5 days after the yellow fever booster vaccination. This sequence originates from a young man who received the YFV17D yellow fever vaccine. The chain employs TRBV12-3 or TRBV12-4 and TRBJ2-7; 11 bases are a match to TRBD1. CDR3 sequence (DNA): TGTGCCAGCAGTTCAACGGGACAGGGGGTTTATGAGCAGTACGTC. Translating gives CASSSTGQGVYEQYV.